A single sample is the source of the 5 T cell receptor beta chains below, sequenced in a study of siplizumab effects on memory and regulatory T cells. The repertoire was sequenced with immunoSEQ multiplex PCR; TCRdb's copy has only in-frame clones and lacks some. The repertoire holds fewer than 100,000 clones, with about 93% as singletons. Sequenced material: non-Treg CD4+ T cells sorted from blood. The receptors stem from a human donor in good health.

The chain carries TRBV15 and TRBJ2-7; 9 nucleotides line up with TRBD1. The trim removed 0 bases at V and 9 bases at J, leaving 12 bases unmatched. Germline CDR1 reads LNHNV; CDR2 reads YYDKDF (reference sequence). This CDR3 contains 16 residues. Here the CDR3 reads CATSRELRDREVGQYF. The CDR3 bases are TGTGCCACCAGCAGAGAGTTGCGGGACAGGGAGGTTGGGCAGTACTTC.

This chain uses TRBV7-2 with TRBJ1-5, with D unresolved. Per the germline V gene, CDR1 is SGHTA and CDR2 is FQGNSA. The CDR3 runs to 13 residues. Trimming left V 1 base short and J 1 base short, with 2 bases between. CDR3 bases: TGTGCCAGCAGCTTAGAAAGCAATCAGCCCCAGCATTTT. Translation gives CASSLESNQPQHF.

This sequence joins TRBV2 and TRBJ2-2; D is undetermined. CDR1 SNHLY and CDR2 FYNNEI come from the germline V gene. This CDR3 comprises 12 residues. Trimming cost V 1 base and J 6 bases, with 3 bases left between them. CDR3 bases: TGTGCCAGCAGTGAAGAACCCGGGGAGCTGTTTTTT. It specifies CASSEEPGELFF. The whole variable domain, remainder taken from reference TRBV2 and TRBJ2-2, is EPEVTQTPSHQVTQMGQEVILRCVPISNHLYFYWYRQILGQKVEFLVSFYNNEISEKSEIFDDQFSVERPDGSNFTLKIRSTKLEDSAMYFCASSEEPGELFFGEGSRLTVL.

J is TRBJ2-1 and V is TRBV19; D is tentatively TRBD1 or TRBD2 (5 bases each). Per the germline V gene, CDR1 is LNHDA and CDR2 is SQIVND (reference sequence). Trimming stripped 3 bases from V and 10 bases from J, with 22 bases between. The CDR3 runs to 16 residues. The CDR3 bases are TGTGCCAGTAGTATTTTAGGATTCGAGGGGTCAGGAGAGCAGTTCTTC. It codes for CASSILGFEGSGEQFF. Full variable domain (remainder filled in from reference TRBV19 and TRBJ2-1): DGGITQSPKYLFRKEGQNVTLSCEQNLNHDAMYWYRQDPGQGLRLIYYSQIVNDFQKGDIAEGYSVSREKKESFPLTVTSAQKNPTAFYLCASSILGFEGSGEQFFGPGTRLTVL.

The V gene is TRBV4-1, the J gene TRBJ1-2; possibly TRBD1 for D (6 bases). The V end was cut by 2 bases, the J end by 0 bases, with 16 bases between. CDR3 length equals 17 residues. The germline V gene has CDR1 MGHRA and CDR2 YSYEKL. CDR3 in DNA: TGCGCCAGCAGCCAACCCTCAGGGGATCGGGCTAACTATGGCTACACCTTC. Protein: CASSQPSGDRANYGYTF.